Below, 7 T cell receptor beta chains from the same sample are listed, as sequenced in a study of T cells after yellow fever vaccination. TCRdb re-called the 5' RACE reads through MiXCR, storing one row per CDR3 protein. Among approximately 300,000 distinct CDR3 sequences, 6.8% were seen once, and the ten largest hold over 15%. The sequencing here drew on PBMCs, taken around 45 days after the first yellow fever vaccination. The receptors were gathered from a man younger than 35 who received the YFV17D yellow fever vaccine.

The rearrangement uses TRBV7-9 and TRBJ1-2; a weak D match, TRBD1 (6 bases). The V end lost 1 base, the J end lost 4 bases, and 13 bases lay between the germline ends. Germline V gene sequence: CDR1 SEHNR, CDR2 FQNEAQ (reference sequence). The CDR3 contains 15 residues. The CDR3 here is CASSLDSQGLYGYTF. The CDR3 coding sequence is TGTGCCAGCAGCTTAGATTCACAGGGCCTCTATGGCTACACCTTC.

This clonotype was detected ten times or more. The rearrangement joins TRBV6-5 to TRBJ2-2; D not certain. Germline assignment: CDR1 MNHEY and CDR2 SVGAGI. V lost 8 bases to trimming and J lost 4 bases, with 8 bases between them. This CDR3 has 12 residues. Written as DNA, the CDR3 is TGTGCCAGCCAAAGTTCCACCGGGGAGCTGTTTTTT. Protein sequence: CASQSSTGELFF.

This clonotype was seen a few times. V usage is TRBV19 and J usage is TRBJ2-3, with D unresolved. Germline values: CDR1 LNHDA, CDR2 SQIVND (reference sequence). The CDR3 is made up of 15 amino acids. V was cut by 5 bases and J by 0 bases, with 12 bases left in between. CDR3 nucleotides: TGTGCCAGTAGTCCGAACCACTACAGCACAGATACGCAGTATTTT. It is translated as CASSPNHYSTDTQYF.

This clonotype was recorded many times. The rearrangement joins TRBV7-2 to TRBJ1-2; D remains ambiguous. The CDR3 sequence is 12 residues long. Trimming shortened V by 5 bases and J by 5 bases, and 9 bases separated the two germline ends. Germline V lookup: CDR1 SGHTA, CDR2 FQGNSA. This CDR3 is CASSPQTYGYTF. The CDR3 region has the DNA TGTGCCAGCAGCCCCCAGACTTATGGCTACACCTTC.

This clonotype has ten or more counts. The chain links TRBV5-5 to TRBJ1-5; D not resolved. This CDR3 contains 16 residues. The germline V gene encodes CDR1 SGHKS and CDR2 YYEKEE (reference sequence). Trimming pared 5 bases from V and 0 bases from J, leaving 15 bases between. CDR3 sequence reads: CASSSHPLYSNQPQHF. In DNA form, the CDR3 reads TGTGCCAGCAGTTCCCACCCCCTTTATAGCAATCAGCCCCAGCATTTT.

V and J are TRBV7-3 and TRBJ2-3; no clear D gene. Between the trimmed V and J ends, which lost 4 bases and 6 bases, there was a span of 14 bases. Germline assignment: CDR1 SGHTA and CDR2 FQGTGA. CDR3 length: 14 amino acids. CDR3 protein: CASSSSLGADTQYF. CDR3 sequence (DNA): TGTGCCAGCAGCTCCAGCCTCGGAGCCGATACGCAGTATTTT.

The rearrangement links TRBV5-5 to TRBJ2-7, with D perhaps matching TRBD1 (6 bases). Germline lookup yields CDR1 SGHKS and CDR2 YYEKEE (reference sequence). This CDR3 has 14 residues. The germline V and J ends were trimmed by 5 bases and 3 bases, with 15 bases remaining between them. CDR3: CASRRWGHYYEQYV. The CDR3 nucleotides are TGTGCCAGCAGACGATGGGGACACTACTACGAGCAGTACGTC.